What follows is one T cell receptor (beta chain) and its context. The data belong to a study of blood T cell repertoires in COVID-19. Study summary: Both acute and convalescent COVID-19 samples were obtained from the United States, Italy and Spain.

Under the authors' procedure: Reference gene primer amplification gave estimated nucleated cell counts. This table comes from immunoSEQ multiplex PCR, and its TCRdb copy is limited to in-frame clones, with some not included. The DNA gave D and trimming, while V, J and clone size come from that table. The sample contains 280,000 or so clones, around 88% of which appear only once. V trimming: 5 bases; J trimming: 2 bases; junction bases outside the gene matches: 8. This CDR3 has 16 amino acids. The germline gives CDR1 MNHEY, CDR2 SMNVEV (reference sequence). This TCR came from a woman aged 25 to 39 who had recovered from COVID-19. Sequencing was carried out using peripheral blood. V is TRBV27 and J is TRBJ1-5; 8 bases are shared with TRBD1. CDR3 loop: CASSLTGGWGNQPQHF. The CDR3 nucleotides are TGTGCCAGCAGTCTTACAGGGGGATGGGGCAATCAGCCCCAGCATTTT.